This entry concerns a single T cell receptor beta chain. Its antigen is not identified. The entry originates in a study of T cell repertoires and HLA-DP antigens. Study details: DNA input averaged approximately 220 ng in sorted CD137+CD4+ and about 1,300 ng in pre-culture CD4+. Study results and limitations: Against one allele, clones undetected before culture averaged approximately 35%; against the other, 50% to 60%. Total CD4+ responders were stimulated by HeLa antigen-presenting cells. Sorted CD137+ clonality was around 0.38 for both alloantigens, versus 0.035 to 0.045 pre-culture.

The V end was cut by 4 bases, the J end by 3 bases, with 10 bases between. Germline assignment: CDR1 GTSNPN and CDR2 SVGIG (reference sequence). This CDR3 contains 13 residues. Libraries were prepared by immunoSEQ multiplex PCR; TCRdb keeps only in-frame clonotypes and omits some of them. The sample carries fewer than 75,000 clones, around four fifths recorded once. This sequence joins TRBV30 and TRBJ1-5, with D perhaps matching TRBD1 (6 bases). The TCR comes from a man in his sixties in good health and CMV-seronegative. The sequencing sample was made of CD4+ T cells from PBMCs. CDR3 nucleotides: TGTGCCTGGACTGGGGGCGACAATCAGCCCCAGCATTTT. Translated, it gives CAWTGGDNQPQHF.